The rows below give T cell receptor beta chains drawn from one sample of a study of cytomegalovirus exposure and HLA in healthy donors. The repertoire was sequenced with immunoSEQ multiplex PCR; TCRdb's copy has only in-frame clones and lacks some. The table for this sample gives approximately 120,000 clones. Input material: PBMCs. All receptors derive from a man between 18 and 35 years old in good health and CMV-seronegative. Each CDR3 is given with its conserved first and last residue. Each record gives: V gene, J gene, D gene, CDR3 DNA, CDR3 protein. D genes are given only for firm matches.

v_gene: TRBV6-5
j_gene: TRBJ1-2
d_gene: NA
CDR3nt: TGTGCCAGCAGTACAGGACAGAGGAACTATGGCTACACCTTC
CDR3aa: CASSTGQRNYGYTF

v_gene: TRBV5-1
j_gene: TRBJ1-1
d_gene: NA
CDR3nt: TGCGCCAGCAGCTTGGACGGGGGAACCAGTGAAGCTTTCTTT
CDR3aa: CASSLDGGTSEAFF

v_gene: TRBV6-1
j_gene: TRBJ1-2
d_gene: NA
CDR3nt: TGTGCCAGCAGTGAGGGCCCGTCCTATGGCTACACCTTC
CDR3aa: CASSEGPSYGYTF

v_gene: TRBV7-6
j_gene: TRBJ2-1
d_gene: TRBD1
CDR3nt: TGTGCCAGCAGCTTAGGATTGGACAGGGGGAATGAGCAGTTCTTC
CDR3aa: CASSLGLDRGNEQFF

v_gene: TRBV6-1
j_gene: TRBJ1-5
d_gene: NA
CDR3nt: TGTGCCAGCAGTGAAAGGTGGGGCAGGGTCGACAATCAGCCCCAGCATTTT
CDR3aa: CASSERWGRVDNQPQHF

v_gene: TRBV6-1
j_gene: TRBJ2-7
d_gene: TRBD2
CDR3nt: TGTGCCAGCAGTGAGGAACTTACAAGCGGGAGGAGTTACGAGCAGTACTTC
CDR3aa: CASSEELTSGRSYEQYF

v_gene: TRBV19
j_gene: TRBJ2-1
d_gene: TRBD1
CDR3nt: TGTGCCAGTGGCGACAGGGTAGCCGACAATGAGCAGTTCTTC
CDR3aa: CASGDRVADNEQFF

v_gene: TRBV5-1
j_gene: TRBJ2-7
d_gene: NA
CDR3nt: TGCGCCAGCAGCTTGAGTTTGGCTTACGAGCAGTACTTC
CDR3aa: CASSLSLAYEQYF

v_gene: TRBV28
j_gene: TRBJ2-7
d_gene: TRBD1
CDR3nt: TGTGCCAGCAGTCCCCGGGACAGGGGATTCCACGAGCAGTACTTC
CDR3aa: CASSPRDRGFHEQYF

v_gene: TRBV28
j_gene: TRBJ1-2
d_gene: NA
CDR3nt: TGTGCCAGCAGTTTACGGGGGGGCTACACCTTC
CDR3aa: CASSLRGGYTF

v_gene: TRBV9
j_gene: TRBJ1-2
d_gene: TRBD1
CDR3nt: TGTGCCAGCAGCGACCACAGACACAGGGGGTACTATGGCTACACCTTC
CDR3aa: CASSDHRHRGYYGYTF

v_gene: TRBV18
j_gene: TRBJ1-6
d_gene: NA
CDR3nt: TGTGCCAGCTCACCACCTTTCAGAAATTCACCCCTCCACTTT
CDR3aa: CASSPPFRNSPLHF

v_gene: TRBV6-5
j_gene: TRBJ1-4
d_gene: NA
CDR3nt: TGTGCCAGCAGTTACTCTTCCGTGAGTGAAAAACTGTTTTTT
CDR3aa: CASSYSSVSEKLFF

v_gene: TRBV9
j_gene: TRBJ2-3
d_gene: NA
CDR3nt: TGTGCCAGCACAAGCGGGCCCAACACAGATACGCAGTATTTT
CDR3aa: CASTSGPNTDTQYF

v_gene: TRBV7-7
j_gene: TRBJ2-5
d_gene: NA
CDR3nt: TGTGCTAGCAGCTTAGCTCCGGTGGAGAGCCAAGAGACCCAGTACTTC
CDR3aa: CASSLAPVESQETQYF

v_gene: TRBV13
j_gene: TRBJ1-1
d_gene: TRBD1
CDR3nt: TGCGCCAGCAGCTCCTACGGACAGGGGAACACTGAAGCTTTCTTT
CDR3aa: CASSSYGQGNTEAFF

v_gene: TRBV5-1
j_gene: TRBJ1-1
d_gene: NA
CDR3nt: TGCGCCAGCAGCACAATTCCTGGGACAGAAGCTTTCTTT
CDR3aa: CASSTIPGTEAFF

v_gene: TRBV12-2
j_gene: TRBJ1-1
d_gene: NA
CDR3nt: TGTGCAAGTCGCTTGACAGGAAACACTGAAGCTTTCTTT
CDR3aa: CASRLTGNTEAFF

v_gene: TRBV9
j_gene: TRBJ1-1
d_gene: NA
CDR3nt: TGTGCCAGCAGCGTAGGAAACCCACAGGCTTTCTTT
CDR3aa: CASSVGNPQAFF

v_gene: TRBV7-6
j_gene: TRBJ2-5
d_gene: TRBD1
CDR3nt: TGTGCCAGCAGCTGGGAGACAGGGGATGAGCAGTACTTC
CDR3aa: CASSWETGDEQYF

v_gene: TRBV28
j_gene: TRBJ2-7
d_gene: NA
CDR3nt: TGTGCCAGCAGTCTAGAAGTCTTCCGGGAAACTAGCCCCTACGAGCAGTACTTC
CDR3aa: CASSLEVFRETSPYEQYF

v_gene: TRBV27
j_gene: TRBJ1-1
d_gene: NA
CDR3nt: TGTGCCAGCATTAGGGGGGGACCCCAGAACACTGAAGCTTTCTTT
CDR3aa: CASIRGGPQNTEAFF

v_gene: TRBV9
j_gene: TRBJ1-5
d_gene: NA
CDR3nt: TGTGCCAGCAGTCCTACCTGGGGGGGCGGCCAGCCCCAGCATTTT
CDR3aa: CASSPTWGGGQPQHF

v_gene: TRBV20-1
j_gene: TRBJ2-1
d_gene: NA
CDR3nt: TGCAGTGCGGTCAGGGGGGATGAGCAGTTCTTC
CDR3aa: CSAVRGDEQFF

v_gene: TRBV27
j_gene: TRBJ2-1
d_gene: TRBD2
CDR3nt: TGTGCCACCGTGGACCCGGGAGGACGGGGGTATGAGCAGTTCTTC
CDR3aa: CATVDPGGRGYEQFF

v_gene: TRBV6-1
j_gene: TRBJ2-1
d_gene: NA
CDR3nt: TGTGCCAGCAGTGTTAGAACAGACAATGAGCAGTTCTTC
CDR3aa: CASSVRTDNEQFF

v_gene: TRBV5-1
j_gene: TRBJ2-7
d_gene: NA
CDR3nt: TGCGCCAGCAGCTCCCGGACAGCGTCCTACGAGCAGTACTTC
CDR3aa: CASSSRTASYEQYF

v_gene: TRBV5-1
j_gene: TRBJ2-5
d_gene: NA
CDR3nt: TGCGCCAGCAGCTTGGCGGGAGCTACAGAGACCCAGTACTTC
CDR3aa: CASSLAGATETQYF

v_gene: TRBV5-4
j_gene: TRBJ1-1
d_gene: NA
CDR3nt: TGTGCCAGCAGCGGGGGGGGAGCCACTGAAGCTTTCTTT
CDR3aa: CASSGGGATEAFF

v_gene: TRBV28
j_gene: TRBJ2-7
d_gene: NA
CDR3nt: TGTGCCAGCAGTTTACCCGCTAACTACGAGCAGTACTTC
CDR3aa: CASSLPANYEQYF

v_gene: TRBV19
j_gene: TRBJ1-1
d_gene: TRBD1
CDR3nt: TGTGCCAGTAGTATAAGGGGGTCGGGACAGCTTCGGCCAGCTTTCTTT
CDR3aa: CASSIRGSGQLRPAFF

v_gene: TRBV7-3
j_gene: TRBJ1-6
d_gene: NA
CDR3nt: TGTGCCAGCAGCCTAGGCGGAGGCTATAATTCACCCCTCCACTTT
CDR3aa: CASSLGGGYNSPLHF

v_gene: TRBV4-2
j_gene: TRBJ2-7
d_gene: NA
CDR3nt: TGTGCCAGCAGCCCAGATTCGGGGTCATATTACGAGCAGTACTTC
CDR3aa: CASSPDSGSYYEQYF

v_gene: TRBV27
j_gene: TRBJ2-7
d_gene: TRBD2
CDR3nt: TGTGCCAGTAAAGTAGCGGGAAGCACCTACGAGCAGTACTTC
CDR3aa: CASKVAGSTYEQYF

v_gene: TRBV9
j_gene: TRBJ1-3
d_gene: TRBD1
CDR3nt: TGTGCCAGCAGCGTGTTTGACAGGGATAGCTCTGGAAACACCATATATTTT
CDR3aa: CASSVFDRDSSGNTIYF

v_gene: TRBV19
j_gene: TRBJ1-5
d_gene: TRBD1
CDR3nt: TGTGCCAGTAGTATAGGAGGACAGGGCAGCCAGCCCCAGCATTTT
CDR3aa: CASSIGGQGSQPQHF

v_gene: TRBV6-1
j_gene: TRBJ1-6
d_gene: NA
CDR3nt: TGTGCCAGCAGTGAATTTGAGACAGATAATTCACCCCTCCACTTT
CDR3aa: CASSEFETDNSPLHF

v_gene: TRBV19
j_gene: TRBJ2-1
d_gene: NA
CDR3nt: TGTGCCAGTAGTATACTAGTCCCGGGTGAGCAGTTCTTC
CDR3aa: CASSILVPGEQFF

v_gene: TRBV6-5
j_gene: TRBJ1-2
d_gene: NA
CDR3nt: TGTGCCAGCAGTTACTCGACAAGGAACTATGGCTACACCTTC
CDR3aa: CASSYSTRNYGYTF

v_gene: TRBV27
j_gene: TRBJ1-2
d_gene: TRBD1
CDR3nt: TGTGCCAGCAGTTTAGAGGGACAGGGCAGTGGCTACACCTTC
CDR3aa: CASSLEGQGSGYTF